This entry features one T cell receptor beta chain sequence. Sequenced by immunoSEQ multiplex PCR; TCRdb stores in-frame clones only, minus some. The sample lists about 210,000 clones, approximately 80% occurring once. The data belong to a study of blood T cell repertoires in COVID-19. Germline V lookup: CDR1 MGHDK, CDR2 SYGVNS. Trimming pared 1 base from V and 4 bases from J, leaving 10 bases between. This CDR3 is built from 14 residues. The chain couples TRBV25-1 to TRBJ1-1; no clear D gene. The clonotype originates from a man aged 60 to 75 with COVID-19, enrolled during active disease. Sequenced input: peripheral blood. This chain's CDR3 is CASSELASFTEAFF. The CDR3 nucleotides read TGTGCCAGCAGTGAATTGGCATCATTCACTGAAGCTTTCTTT.